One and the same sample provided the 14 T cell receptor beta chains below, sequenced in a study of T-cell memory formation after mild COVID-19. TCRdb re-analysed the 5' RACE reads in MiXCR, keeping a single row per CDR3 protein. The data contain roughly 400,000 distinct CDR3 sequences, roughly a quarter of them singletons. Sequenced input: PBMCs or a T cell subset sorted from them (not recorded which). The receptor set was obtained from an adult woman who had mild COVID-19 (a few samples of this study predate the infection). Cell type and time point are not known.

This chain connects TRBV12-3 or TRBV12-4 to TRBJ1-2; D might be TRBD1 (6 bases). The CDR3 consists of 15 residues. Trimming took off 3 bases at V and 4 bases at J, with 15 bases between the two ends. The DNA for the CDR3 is TGTGCCAGCAGTTTTGGGACAAGGACTTCCTATGGCTACACCTTC. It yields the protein CASSFGTRTSYGYTF.

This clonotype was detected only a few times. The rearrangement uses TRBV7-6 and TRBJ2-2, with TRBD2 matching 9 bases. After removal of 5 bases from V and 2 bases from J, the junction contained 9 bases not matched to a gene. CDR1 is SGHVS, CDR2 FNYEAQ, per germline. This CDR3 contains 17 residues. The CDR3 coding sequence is TGTGCCAGCAGCCTGGGGGGTAGCGGGAGAAACACCGGGGAGCTGTTTTTT. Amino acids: CASSLGGSGRNTGELFF.

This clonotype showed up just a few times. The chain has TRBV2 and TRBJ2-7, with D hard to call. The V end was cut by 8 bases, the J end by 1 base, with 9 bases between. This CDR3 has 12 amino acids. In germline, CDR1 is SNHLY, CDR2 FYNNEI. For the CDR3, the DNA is TGTGCCAGCCAAAGGGCTTCCTACGAGCAGTACTTC. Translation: CASQRASYEQYF.

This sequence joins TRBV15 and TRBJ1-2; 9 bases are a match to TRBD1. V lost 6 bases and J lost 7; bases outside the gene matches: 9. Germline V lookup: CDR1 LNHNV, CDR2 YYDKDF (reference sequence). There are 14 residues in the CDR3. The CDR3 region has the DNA TGTGCCACCAGAAAAGGGACAGGGTTTTTTGGCTACACCTTC. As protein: CATRKGTGFFGYTF. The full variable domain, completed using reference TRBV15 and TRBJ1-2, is DAMVIQNPRYQVTQFGKPVTLSCSQTLNHNVMYWYQQKSSQAPKLLFHYYDKDFNNEADTPDNFQSRRPNTSFCFLDIRSPGLGDTAMYLCATRKGTGFFGYTFGSGTRLTVV.

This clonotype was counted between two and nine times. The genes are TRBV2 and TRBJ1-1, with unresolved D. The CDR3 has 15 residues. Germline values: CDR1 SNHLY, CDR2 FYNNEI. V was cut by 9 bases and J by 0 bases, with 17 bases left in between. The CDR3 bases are TGTGCCAGTACGGACGTAGGGTTAATGAACACTGAAGCTTTCTTT. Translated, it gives CASTDVGLMNTEAFF.

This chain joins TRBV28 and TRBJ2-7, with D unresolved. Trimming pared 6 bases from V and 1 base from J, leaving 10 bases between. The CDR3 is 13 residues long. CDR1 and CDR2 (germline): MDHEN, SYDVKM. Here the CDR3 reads CASRDLLSYEQYF. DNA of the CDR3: TGTGCCAGCAGGGACCTCCTATCCTACGAGCAGTACTTC.

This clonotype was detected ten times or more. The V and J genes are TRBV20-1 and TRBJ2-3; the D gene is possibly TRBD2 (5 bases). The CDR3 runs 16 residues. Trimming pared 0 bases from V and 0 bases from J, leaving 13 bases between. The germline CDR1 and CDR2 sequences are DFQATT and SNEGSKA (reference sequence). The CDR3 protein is CSARDPERPSTDTQYF. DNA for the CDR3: TGCAGTGCTAGAGATCCGGAGCGGCCTAGCACAGATACGCAGTATTTT.

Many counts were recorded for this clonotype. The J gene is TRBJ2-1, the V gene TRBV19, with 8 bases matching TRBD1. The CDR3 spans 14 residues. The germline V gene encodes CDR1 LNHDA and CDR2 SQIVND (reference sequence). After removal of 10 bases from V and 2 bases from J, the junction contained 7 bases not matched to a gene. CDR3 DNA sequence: TGTGCCACCGCGGGACAGGCGACCTACAATGAGCAGTTCTTC. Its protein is CATAGQATYNEQFF.

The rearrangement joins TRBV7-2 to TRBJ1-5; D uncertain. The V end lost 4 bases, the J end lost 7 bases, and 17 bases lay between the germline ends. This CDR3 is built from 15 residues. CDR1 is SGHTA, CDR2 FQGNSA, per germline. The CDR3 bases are TGTGCCAGCAGCTGGACGAAGGGTAACGGCCAGCCCCAGCATTTT. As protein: CASSWTKGNGQPQHF. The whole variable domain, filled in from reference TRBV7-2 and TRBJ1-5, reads GAGVSQSPSNKVTEKGKDVELRCDPISGHTALYWYRQSLGQGLEFLIYFQGNSAPDKSGLPSDRFSAERTGGSVSTLTIQRTQQEDSAVYLCASSWTKGNGQPQHFGDGTRLSIL.

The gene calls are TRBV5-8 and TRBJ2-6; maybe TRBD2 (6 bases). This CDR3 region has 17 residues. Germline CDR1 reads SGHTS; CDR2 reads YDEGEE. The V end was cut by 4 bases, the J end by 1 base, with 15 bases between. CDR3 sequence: CASSGGLLASGANVLTF. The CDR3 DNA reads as TGTGCCAGCAGCGGAGGGCTCTTGGCTTCTGGGGCCAACGTCCTGACTTTC. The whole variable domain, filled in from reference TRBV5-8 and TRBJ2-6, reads EAGVTQSPTHLIKTRGQQATLRCSPISGHTSVYWYQQALGLGLQFLLWYDEGEERNRGNFPPRFSGRQFPNYSSELNVNALELEDSALYLCASSGGLLASGANVLTFGAGSRLTVL.

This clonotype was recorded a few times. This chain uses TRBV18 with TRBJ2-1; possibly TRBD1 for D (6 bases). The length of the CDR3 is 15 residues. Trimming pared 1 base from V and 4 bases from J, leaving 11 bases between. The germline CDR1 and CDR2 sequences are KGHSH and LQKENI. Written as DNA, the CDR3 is TGTGCCAGCTCACCACGTCAGGGGACGTACAATGAGCAGTTCTTC. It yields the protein CASSPRQGTYNEQFF.

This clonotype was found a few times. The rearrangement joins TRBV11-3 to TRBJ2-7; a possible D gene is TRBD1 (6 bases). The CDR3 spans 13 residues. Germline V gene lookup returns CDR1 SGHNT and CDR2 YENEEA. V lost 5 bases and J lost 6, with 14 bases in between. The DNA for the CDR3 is TGTGCCAGCAGCCGGTACAGGGCGACCGAGCAGTACTTC. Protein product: CASSRYRATEQYF.

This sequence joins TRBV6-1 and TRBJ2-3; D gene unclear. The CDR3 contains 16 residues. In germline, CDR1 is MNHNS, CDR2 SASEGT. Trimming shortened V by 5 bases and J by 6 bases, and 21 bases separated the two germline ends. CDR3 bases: TGTGCCAGCAGTCGAAGGCTGGCGATCTCCCAGGATACGCAGTATTTT. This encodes CASSRRLAISQDTQYF.

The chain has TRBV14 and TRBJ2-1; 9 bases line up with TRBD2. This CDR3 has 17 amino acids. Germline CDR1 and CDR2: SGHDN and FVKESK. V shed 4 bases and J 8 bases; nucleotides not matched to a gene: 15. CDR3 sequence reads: CASSPRASGGPLDEQFF. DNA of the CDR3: TGTGCCAGCAGCCCCCGGGCAAGCGGGGGGCCGTTGGATGAGCAGTTCTTC.